This is a list of T cell receptor beta chains from one sample in a study of Ad26.COV2.S vaccination and SARS-CoV-2 variants. The table came from immunoSEQ multiplex PCR; TCRdb's copy has only in-frame clones and leaves some out. The sample includes a few hundred thousand clones, approximately 83% of them seen just once. Sequenced here: peripheral blood, sampled in a trial of Ad26.COV2.S vaccine versus placebo. The receptors stem from a person aged 18-60 years who received the Ad26.COV2.S COVID-19 vaccine or a placebo. The conserved cysteine and the conserved F or W are not part of the CDR3 here. The order of the fields is D gene, J gene, V gene, CDR3 protein. D genes are given only for firm matches.

TRBD1 | TRBJ1-1 | TRBV7-9 | ASSSSTGLNTEAF
- | TRBJ1-5 | TRBV2 | ASSRDFGNQPQH
- | TRBJ2-1 | TRBV11-3 | ASSSRWRGGSYNEQF
TRBD1 | TRBJ1-1 | TRBV5-4 | ASSYDRGRMTEAF
- | TRBJ2-3 | TRBV6-4 | ASSYNRADTQY
TRBD2 | TRBJ2-5 | TRBV5-1 | ASVPGLADQETQY
- | TRBJ1-2 | TRBV11-2 | ASSSAKTGLRGYT
- | TRBJ2-3 | TRBV7-9 | ASSPDGISTDTQY
TRBD1 | TRBJ2-7 | TRBV2 | ASLDRGPSYEQY
- | TRBJ1-5 | TRBV27 | ASSPGWWLGNQPQH
- | TRBJ1-2 | TRBV6-5 | ASSYSGEESYT
- | TRBJ2-7 | TRBV10-3 | ASGGQLYEQY
- | TRBJ2-1 | TRBV7-9 | ASSPHPRDSYNEQF
- | TRBJ1-3 | TRBV19 | ASSRGGNSGNTIY
- | TRBJ1-6 | TRBV4-1 | ASSQVLSAGSPLH
- | TRBJ2-2 | TRBV5-1 | ASRDGSGTGELF
- | TRBJ2-7 | TRBV25-1 | ASSAHRVLADEQY
- | TRBJ1-1 | TRBV5-1 | ASSLRSLGAEAF
- | TRBJ2-6 | TRBV30 | AWSRSNPGANVLT
- | TRBJ1-2 | TRBV19 | ASTTERRANYGYT
- | TRBJ2-1 | TRBV14 | ASSQTSREQF
- | TRBJ2-7 | TRBV21-1 | ASEGGTGFYGEQY
- | TRBJ2-1 | TRBV9 | ASSVVGESSYNEQF
- | TRBJ2-7 | TRBV4-2 | ASSLYNAGSYEQY
- | TRBJ1-6 | TRBV6-2/TRBV6-3 | ASSLRALPAYNSPLH
- | TRBJ2-1 | TRBV11-3 | ASSSQGSEQF
- | TRBJ1-1 | TRBV3-1/TRBV3-2 | ASSHSGFHTEAF
TRBD1 | TRBJ1-2 | TRBV6-5 | ASSLDRVYGYT
TRBD2 | TRBJ2-7 | TRBV5-4 | ASSLAGAQGEQY
TRBD2 | TRBJ2-1 | TRBV4-3 | ASSQRGGLGNEQF
- | TRBJ1-2 | TRBV6-2/TRBV6-3 | ASSSGGSNYGYT
- | TRBJ2-3 | TRBV12-5 | ASGFGGATTDTQY
- | TRBJ1-3 | TRBV15 | ATSREAVGNTIY
- | TRBJ1-2 | TRBV5-4 | ASSFLERTNYGYT
TRBD2 | TRBJ2-3 | TRBV7-2 | ASSFRLAGRHTQY
- | TRBJ1-2 | TRBV10-3 | AISESGTNYGYT
TRBD1 | TRBJ1-1 | TRBV6-5 | ASSRQGRNTEAF
- | TRBJ1-2 | TRBV14 | ASSQYRGVSLGGYT
- | TRBJ1-2 | TRBV9 | ASSSRGGNYGYT
- | TRBJ2-2 | TRBV4-1 | ASSQRGEGELF
TRBD2 | TRBJ2-3 | TRBV7-6 | ASSLALGGSTDTQY
TRBD1 | TRBJ1-2 | TRBV5-6 | ASSPQGPMYGYT
- | TRBJ1-2 | TRBV4-1 | ASSQQGARGYT
- | TRBJ2-7 | TRBV3-1/TRBV3-2 | ASSLARGGGRGGYEQY
- | TRBJ2-7 | TRBV15 | ATSRDSHYEQY
TRBD2 | TRBJ2-3 | TRBV19 | ASSALSLAGVLDTQY
- | TRBJ2-5 | TRBV7-9 | ASSFGYYRY
- | TRBJ1-6 | TRBV6-1 | ASSEPGPLKVNSPLH
TRBD1 | TRBJ1-2 | TRBV2 | ASSRTGGYGYT
- | TRBJ1-2 | TRBV10-3 | AISVAGRTSGYT
- | TRBJ2-1 | TRBV7-9 | ASSDLIDEQF
- | TRBJ2-5 | TRBV5-4 | ASSLKETQY
- | TRBJ2-2 | TRBV6-5 | ASPAPTGELF
- | TRBJ2-5 | TRBV3-1/TRBV3-2 | ASSRTKETQY
TRBD2 | TRBJ2-1 | TRBV7-9 | AGVAGGYNEQF